This T cell receptor (beta chain) was obtained from a study of blood T cells in healthy people across ages. Study-wide results and caveats: TCR beta diversity, measured per million T cells, fell in a roughly linear way with age.

This clonotype was seen a few times. Its antigen remains unidentified. Combining a sample-barcoded 5' primer with a J-beta primer mix, a second PCR ran for roughly 6 to 12 cycles. TCRdb ran MiXCR on the 5' RACE reads and lists one entry per CDR3 protein. Of around 1,000,000 distinct CDR3 sequences in the sample, 20% to 25% were seen once. The sample also formed part of further work on T cells of mothers and their children. This second study says: In each mother, TCR beta CDR3 reads exceeded 8.5 million; in each child, they numbered around 3 million. None of the identified T cell clones proved to be persistent microchimeric clones.

Sequenced input: blood. The source is a girl aged 2 to 9 in good health.

CDR3 bases: TGCAGCGTTGAAGATTTTCGGGACAGGGGCGGCTACGAGCAGTACTTC. It specifies CSVEDFRDRGGYEQYF. The V call is TRBV29-1, the J call TRBJ2-5; 10 bases are shared with TRBD1. Judging by the DNA end, TRBJ2-7 fits better; the J call may be wrong. Germline V CDR1 and CDR2: SQVTM, ANQGSEA. The CDR3 is 16 residues long.